This T cell receptor beta chain comes out of a study of blood T cell repertoires in COVID-19. Trimming took off 6 bases at V and 4 bases at J, with 7 bases between the two ends. The CDR3 spans 11 residues. Germline assignment: CDR1 SGHNT and CDR2 YYREEE (reference sequence). Source study methods: How many nucleated cells were present was estimated from reference gene primer amplification. Assay used: immunoSEQ multiplex PCR; TCRdb lists only in-frame clones, some missing. V and J calls and clone size are as listed in that table; D and trimming were resolved from the DNA. The table lists approximately 160,000 clones, roughly 80% of them singletons. This clone showed up just a few times.

Sequenced input: peripheral blood. The receptor was derived from a woman of 80 years or more with acute or convalescent COVID-19. The chain carries TRBV5-4 and TRBJ1-1; D is ambiguous. The CDR3 region has the DNA TGTGCCAGCACGTCGAGCACTGAAGCTTTCTTT. Translating gives CASTSSTEAFF. Full variable domain (outside the CDR3, taken from reference TRBV5-4 and TRBJ1-1): ETGVTQSPTHLIKTRGQQVTLRCSSQSGHNTVSWYQQALGQGPQFIFQYYREEENGRGNFPPRFSGLQFPNYSSELNVNALELDDSALYLCASTSSTEAFFGQGTRLTVV.